The 12 T cell receptor beta chains below all came from one sample that was sequenced in a study of T-cell memory formation after mild COVID-19. MiXCR, run by TCRdb on the 5' RACE reads, gives a single entry per CDR3 protein. The sample lists around 340,000 distinct CDR3 sequences; less than 20% were seen once. Sequences were obtained from PBMCs or a T cell subset sorted from them (not recorded which). The receptors stem from a man aged 18 to 29 who had mild COVID-19 (a few samples of this study predate the infection). Cell type and time point are not known.

The chain couples TRBV7-2 to TRBJ2-6, with D maybe TRBD1 (5 bases). V shed 8 bases and J shed 0 bases, with 8 bases lying between them. The CDR3 is made up of 14 amino acids. Per the germline V gene, CDR1 is SGHTA and CDR2 is FQGNSA. CDR3 region: CASHRSSGANVLTF. The DNA of the CDR3 is TGTGCCAGCCACAGGAGCTCTGGGGCCAACGTCCTGACTTTC.

This clonotype has more than one count but fewer than ten. V gene TRBV7-9 combines with J gene TRBJ2-3; 7 bases map to TRBD1. Germline assignment: CDR1 SEHNR and CDR2 FQNEAQ (reference sequence). The CDR3 is made up of 13 amino acids. The V and J ends lost 8 bases and 3 bases, in that order; junction bases with no gene match: 5. The CDR3 spells CASRQGGTDTQYF. The CDR3 DNA reads as TGTGCCAGCCGACAGGGTGGTACAGATACGCAGTATTTT.

This clonotype was recorded a few times. The rearrangement links TRBV7-8 to TRBJ2-7; D unclear. V was trimmed by 5 bases and J by 2 bases, leaving 13 bases between them. CDR3 length equals 14 residues. Germline assignment: CDR1 SGHVS and CDR2 FQNEAQ. Written as DNA, the CDR3 is TGTGCCAGCAGCCCGTATACTGCTACCTACGAGCAGTACGTC. It yields the protein CASSPYTATYEQYV.

This clonotype occurred many times. The chain carries TRBV12-3 or TRBV12-4 and TRBJ1-1, with a weak D call TRBD1 (5 bases). The length of the CDR3 is 12 residues. Trimming took off 6 bases at V and 2 bases at J, with 7 bases between the two ends. In DNA, the CDR3 is TGTGCCAGCAGCCGGACAAACACTGAAGCTTTCTTT. This gives the protein CASSRTNTEAFF.

The chain uses TRBV7-8 and TRBJ1-3; D ambiguous. Germline V gene lookup returns CDR1 SGHVS and CDR2 FQNEAQ. This CDR3 has 14 amino acids. V was cut by 3 bases and J by 0 bases, with 6 bases left in between. The CDR3 DNA reads as TGTGCCAGCAGCTTCAACCCCTCTGGAAACACCATATATTTT. It encodes CASSFNPSGNTIYF.

This chain uses TRBV7-3 with TRBJ2-3, with 16 bases lining up with TRBD2. CDR3 size: 18 residues. Trimming removed 5 bases from V and 4 bases from J; junction bases left unmatched: 9. Germline V CDR1 and CDR2: SGHTA, FQGTGA. CDR3 coding DNA: TGTGCCAGCAGCGTCACGGGACTAGCGGGGGGGCTCGCAGATACGCAGTATTTT. Amino acids: CASSVTGLAGGLADTQYF.

At least ten counts were recorded for this clonotype. J is TRBJ2-1 and V is TRBV28, with 12 bases matching TRBD1. This CDR3 contains 16 residues. The J segment lost 7 bases and the V segment lost 6 bases, leaving 10 bases of the junction unmatched. The V gene's germline CDR1 is MDHEN and CDR2 SYDVKM. This chain's CDR3 is CASSYPGQGAMNEQFF. In nucleotides, the CDR3 is TGTGCCAGCAGCTACCCGGGACAGGGGGCAATGAATGAGCAGTTCTTC.

This clonotype was detected a few times. The genes are TRBV7-9 and TRBJ2-1; TRBD2 matches 10 bases. Germline CDR1 SEHNR, CDR2 FQNEAQ (reference sequence). Trimming took 5 bases from V and 5 from J; bases not matched to a gene: 6. The CDR3 runs to 15 residues. CDR3 sequence reads: CASSSLAGVHNEQFF. The CDR3 region has the DNA TGTGCCAGCAGCAGTCTAGCGGGGGTGCACAATGAGCAGTTCTTC.

The V and J genes are TRBV6-1 and TRBJ2-7; 12 positions match TRBD2. The J segment lost 6 bases and the V segment lost 6 bases, leaving 9 bases of the junction unmatched. The CDR3 has 15 amino acids. Germline V gene lookup returns CDR1 MNHNS and CDR2 SASEGT. The CDR3 nucleotides read TGTGCCAGCAGACCTAGCGGGGGGGCCCCCACCGAGCAGTACGTC. Protein product: CASRPSGGAPTEQYV.

Written as DNA, the CDR3 is TGTGCCAGCAGCCCAGGCTGGGACGGACCCGCCGGGGAGCTGTTTTTT. Amino acids: CASSPGWDGPAGELFF. This sequence joins TRBV7-7 and TRBJ2-2; TRBD1 or TRBD2 may be the D gene (5 bases each). V lost 5 bases, J lost 6 bases, and 19 bases lay in between. Looked up from germline, CDR1 is SSHAT and CDR2 is FNYEAQ (reference sequence). This CDR3 spans 16 amino acids.

This clonotype was recorded once. The V gene is TRBV5-1, the J gene TRBJ1-1; D remains unclear. Germline V gene data show CDR1 as SGHRS and CDR2 as YFSETQ. The CDR3 is 14 amino acids. The ends were cut back, 5 bases at V and 0 bases at J, with 11 bases in the middle. CDR3 amino acids: CASRLGNMNTEAFF. CDR3 sequence (DNA): TGCGCCAGCAGATTAGGGAACATGAACACTGAAGCTTTCTTT.

The rearrangement joins TRBV9 to TRBJ2-1; possibly TRBD1 or TRBD2 for D (5 bases each). Trimming took 8 bases from V and 0 from J, leaving 12 bases between them. The length of the CDR3 is 14 residues. The germline CDR1 and CDR2 sequences are SGDLS and YYNGEE. The CDR3 DNA reads as TGTGCCAGTGCGCCAGGGAGCTCCTACAATGAGCAGTTCTTC. This gives the protein CASAPGSSYNEQFF.